This note documents a single T cell receptor beta chain sequence. The length of the CDR3 is 15 residues. Trimming removed 1 base from V and 0 bases from J, with 9 bases in between. Looked up from germline, CDR1 is SGHNT and CDR2 is YENEEA. These data come from a study of blood T cell repertoires in COVID-19. Background on the study: PBMCs, B-cell-depleted T cells, or T cells provided the cDNA or gDNA that made up the material.

TCRdb's table, derived via immunoSEQ multiplex PCR, lists solely in-frame clones and lacks some. This sample carries some 110,000 clones, approximately 86% of them seen once, and the ten largest clones take roughly 8%. The chain has TRBV11-3 and TRBJ1-2; no firm D call. Sequencing was done on a sample of peripheral blood. The origin of this receptor is a human donor in a cohort sampled during active COVID-19. CDR3 residues: CASSLASDANYGYTF. DNA of the CDR3: TGTGCCAGCAGCTTAGCCAGCGACGCTAACTATGGCTACACCTTC.